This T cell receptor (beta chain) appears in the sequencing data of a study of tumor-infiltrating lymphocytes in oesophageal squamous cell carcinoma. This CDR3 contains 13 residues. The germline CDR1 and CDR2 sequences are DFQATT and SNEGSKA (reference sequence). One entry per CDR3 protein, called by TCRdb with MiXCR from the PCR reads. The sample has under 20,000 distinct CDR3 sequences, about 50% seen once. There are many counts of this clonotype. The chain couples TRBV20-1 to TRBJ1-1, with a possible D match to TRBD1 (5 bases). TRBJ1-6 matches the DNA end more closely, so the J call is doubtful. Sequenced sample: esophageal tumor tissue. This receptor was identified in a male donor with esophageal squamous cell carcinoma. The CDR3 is CSARGDFDSPLHF. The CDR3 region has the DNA TGCAGTGCTAGGGGGGACTTTGATTCACCCCTCCACTTT.